One and the same sample provided the 22 T cell receptor beta chains below, sequenced in a study of cytomegalovirus exposure and HLA in healthy donors. Vbeta (60) and Jbeta (13) primers were used in the PCR. Method: immunoSEQ multiplex PCR; TCRdb's copy keeps in-frame clones and lacks some. Altogether fewer than 250,000 clones are present, 82% being singletons, with the ten largest covering roughly 6%. Source material: PBMCs. The source of these receptors is a middle-aged man in good health and CMV-seropositive.

This clone was found a few times. The chain has TRBV29-1 and TRBJ2-3, with TRBD1 identical over 10 bases. This CDR3 is built from 15 residues. Germline V lookup: CDR1 SQVTM, CDR2 ANQGSEA. The CDR3 reads CTGTGDIGSTDTQYF. CDR3 nucleotide sequence: TGCACCGGGACAGGGGATATAGGAAGCACAGATACGCAGTATTTT.

This chain uses TRBV12-5 with TRBJ2-1; 7 bases fit TRBD1. Germline CDR1 LGHNT, CDR2 FRNRAP. This CDR3 contains 14 residues. The J segment lost 6 bases and the V segment lost 6 bases, leaving 8 bases of the junction unmatched. The CDR3 reads CASGKGQLFNEQFF. Written as DNA, the CDR3 is TGTGCTAGTGGCAAGGGACAGCTTTTCAATGAGCAGTTCTTC.

The rearrangement uses TRBV10-3 and TRBJ2-3, with D tentatively TRBD2 (6 bases). Germline V lookup: CDR1 ENHRY, CDR2 SYGVKD. The CDR3 sequence is 14 residues long. V lost 9 bases, J lost 4 bases, and 17 bases lay in between. The CDR3 sequence is CAMGGEGLADTQYF. As DNA, the CDR3 is TGTGCCATGGGGGGAGAGGGTTTAGCAGATACGCAGTATTTT.

This chain joins TRBV28 and TRBJ1-1; D unresolved. CDR3 length equals 14 residues. Germline V gene data show CDR1 as MDHEN and CDR2 as SYDVKM. Trimming removed 5 bases at V and 5 bases at J, with 15 bases between. The CDR3 DNA reads as TGTGCCAGCAGTAGCGATGGGCGGGTTACTGAAGCTTTCTTT. As protein: CASSSDGRVTEAFF.

This chain connects TRBV2 to TRBJ2-2, with a possible D match to TRBD1 (5 bases). The CDR3 sequence is 15 residues long. The germline V gene has CDR1 SNHLY and CDR2 FYNNEI. Trimming removed 4 bases at V and 8 bases at J, with 17 bases between. Here the CDR3 reads CASSVQVVVGGELFF. The CDR3 region has the DNA TGTGCCAGCAGTGTACAGGTTGTGGTTGGGGGGGAGCTGTTTTTT.

The chain combines TRBV2 with TRBJ2-7; 10 bases match TRBD1. Germline V gene data show CDR1 as SNHLY and CDR2 as FYNNEI. The V segment lost 6 bases and the J segment 2 bases; nucleotides outside the gene matches: 4. The CDR3 length is 14 residues. Here the CDR3 reads CASRPGQGTYEQYF. The CDR3 DNA reads TGTGCCAGCAGGCCGGGACAGGGGACCTACGAGCAGTACTTC.

This chain links TRBV11-3 with TRBJ2-7; D gene ambiguous. Germline loops: CDR1 SGHNT, CDR2 YENEEA. This CDR3 region has 14 residues. Trimming stripped 5 bases from V and 0 bases from J, with 11 bases between. For the CDR3, the DNA is TGTGCCAGCAGCCCCGACACCTTCTCCTACGAGCAGTACTTC. Residues: CASSPDTFSYEQYF. The whole variable domain, remainder taken from reference TRBV11-3 and TRBJ2-7, is EAGVVQSPRYKIIEKKQPVAFWCNPISGHNTLYWYLQNLGQGPELLIRYENEEAVDDSQLPKDRFSAERLKGVDSTLKIQPAELGDSAVYLCASSPDTFSYEQYFGPGTRLTVT.

V and J are TRBV9 and TRBJ1-2, with D maybe TRBD1 (5 bases). Germline CDR1 is SGDLS and CDR2 is YYNGEE. This CDR3 contains 15 residues. The V end was cut by 4 bases, the J end by 0 bases, with 13 bases between. The CDR3 reads CASSPSDIANYGYTF. CDR3 DNA sequence: TGTGCCAGCAGCCCATCGGACATAGCTAACTATGGCTACACCTTC.

The chain has TRBV4-2 and TRBJ1-5; unclear D gene. The CDR3 sequence is 17 residues long. CDR1 LGHNA and CDR2 YNFKEQ come from the germline V gene. Trimming took 0 bases from V and 0 from J, leaving 12 bases between them. The CDR3 loop reads CASSQDTSLNSNQPQHF. CDR3 coding DNA: TGTGCCAGCAGCCAAGATACCAGTCTTAATAGCAATCAGCCCCAGCATTTT.

The chain has TRBV6-1 and TRBJ1-2; tentative D call: TRBD1 (5 bases). The CDR3 has 13 residues. Trimming cost V 5 bases and J 14 bases, with 21 bases left between them. CDR1 and CDR2 (germline): MNHNS, SASEGT. The DNA of the CDR3 is TGTGCCAGCAGTCGGTCAGGGAACGGTGAAAGGACCTTC. Protein sequence: CASSRSGNGERTF.

This clone was observed a single time. The CDR3 DNA reads TGTGCCAGCAGTTTATCCGTTGGGGCAACTAGCCGAACCGGGGAGCTGTTTTTT. It yields the protein CASSLSVGATSRTGELFF. V and J are TRBV27 and TRBJ2-2; D perhaps matches TRBD2 (6 bases). Germline-derived CDR1 and CDR2 are MNHEY and SMNVEV (reference sequence). Trimming took 0 bases from V and 5 from J, leaving 19 bases between them. The CDR3 length is 18 residues.

CDR3 region: CSVEDATGTYEQYF. CDR3 DNA sequence: TGCAGCGTTGAAGACGCGACGGGGACCTACGAGCAGTACTTC. The J gene is TRBJ2-7, the V gene TRBV29-1; possible D gene TRBD2, 5 bases. Between the trimmed V and J ends, which lost 0 bases and 2 bases, there was a span of 11 bases. The CDR3 is 14 residues long. Germline V CDR1 and CDR2: SQVTM, ANQGSEA.

The chain combines TRBV9 with TRBJ1-2; D is undetermined. The V gene's germline CDR1 is SGDLS and CDR2 YYNGEE. The V end was cut by 3 bases, the J end by 7 bases, with 13 bases between. The CDR3 runs to 13 residues. The DNA of the CDR3 is TGTGCCAGCAGCGCAATCCCCGGGGTTGGCTACACCTTC. Translating it yields CASSAIPGVGYTF.

The V call is TRBV6-6, the J call TRBJ2-7, with D possibly being TRBD1 (6 bases). The length of the CDR3 is 15 residues. CDR1 and CDR2 from the germline V gene are MNHNY and SVGAGI (reference sequence). Trimming removed 7 bases from V and 1 base from J, with 17 bases in between. The CDR3 DNA follows: TGTGCCAGCACGCCAGCCCCGGACAGTTCCTACGAGCAGTACTTC. It translates to CASTPAPDSSYEQYF.

The genes are TRBV7-3 and TRBJ2-2; D perhaps matches TRBD1 (6 bases). The CDR3 consists of 15 residues. In germline, CDR1 is SGHTA, CDR2 FQGTGA. V shed 5 bases and J shed 1 base, with 11 bases lying between them. The CDR3 DNA is TGTGCCAGCAGCAGAAGGACAGAGAACACCGGGGAGCTGTTTTTT. This codes for CASSRRTENTGELFF. The whole variable domain, filled in from reference TRBV7-3 and TRBJ2-2, reads GAGVSQTPSNKVTEKGKYVELRCDPISGHTALYWYRQSLGQGPEFLIYFQGTGAADDSGLPNDRFFAVRPEGSVSTLKIQRTERGDSAVYLCASSRRTENTGELFFGEGSRLTVL.

The gene calls are TRBV19 and TRBJ2-2; D ambiguous. The CDR3 loop spans 14 amino acids. V lost 3 bases and J lost 1, with 6 bases in between. CDR1 and CDR2 (germline): LNHDA, SQIVND (reference sequence). CDR3: CASSIVRNTGELFF. CDR3 bases: TGTGCCAGTAGTATTGTGCGGAACACCGGGGAGCTGTTTTTT.

The chain couples TRBV27 to TRBJ1-2, with TRBD1 as a possible D gene (5 bases). Germline assignment: CDR1 MNHEY and CDR2 SMNVEV (reference sequence). Trimming left V 10 bases short and J 3 bases short, with 21 bases between. CDR3 size: 15 residues. As DNA, the CDR3 is TGTGCCACCCACTCTGGGGCAGGGAGGGACTATGGCTACACCTTC. It is translated as CATHSGAGRDYGYTF.

This chain connects TRBV5-1 to TRBJ2-7; D might be TRBD1 (6 bases). Germline-derived CDR1 and CDR2 are SGHRS and YFSETQ. V was trimmed by 2 bases and J by 3 bases, leaving 12 bases between them. The CDR3 has 14 amino acids. The chain's CDR3 is CASSFRDINYEQYF. CDR3 DNA sequence: TGCGCCAGCAGCTTTAGGGACATCAACTACGAGCAGTACTTC.

The chain recombines TRBV5-6 with TRBJ2-3; no definite D call. The germline CDR1 and CDR2 sequences are SGHDT and YYEEEE. V was clipped by 3 bases and J by 5 bases, with 10 bases between them. This CDR3 spans 13 amino acids. In nucleotides, the CDR3 is TGTGCCAGCAGCTCCCCTATGGTAGATACGCAGTATTTT. This sequence encodes CASSSPMVDTQYF.

The V gene is TRBV4-1, the J gene TRBJ2-5, with 10 bases that match TRBD2. The J segment lost 5 bases and the V segment lost 0 bases, leaving 9 bases of the junction unmatched. CDR1 MGHRA and CDR2 YSYEKL come from the germline V gene. The CDR3 contains 17 residues. CDR3 DNA sequence: TGCGCCAGCAGCCAAGATGGAAATAGCGGGAGGAGGGAGACCCAGTACTTC. Translation: CASSQDGNSGRRETQYF.

This chain connects TRBV7-6 to TRBJ1-4, with D hard to call. The CDR3 covers 15 residues. The V gene's germline CDR1 is SGHVS and CDR2 FNYEAQ. Trimming shortened V by 5 bases and J by 8 bases, and 18 bases separated the two germline ends. For the CDR3, the DNA is TGTGCCAGCAGCCCCCGACCCTCCGCGGGAGAAAAACTGTTTTTT. Protein: CASSPRPSAGEKLFF.

The rearrangement uses TRBV6-1 and TRBJ1-1; D gene ambiguous. The CDR3 length is 14 residues. The V end was cut by 7 bases, the J end by 4 bases, with 16 bases between. Germline V gene sequence: CDR1 MNHNS, CDR2 SASEGT. CDR3 amino acids: CASTLEAPGTEAFF. CDR3 DNA: TGTGCCAGCACCCTGGAGGCCCCGGGCACTGAAGCTTTCTTT.